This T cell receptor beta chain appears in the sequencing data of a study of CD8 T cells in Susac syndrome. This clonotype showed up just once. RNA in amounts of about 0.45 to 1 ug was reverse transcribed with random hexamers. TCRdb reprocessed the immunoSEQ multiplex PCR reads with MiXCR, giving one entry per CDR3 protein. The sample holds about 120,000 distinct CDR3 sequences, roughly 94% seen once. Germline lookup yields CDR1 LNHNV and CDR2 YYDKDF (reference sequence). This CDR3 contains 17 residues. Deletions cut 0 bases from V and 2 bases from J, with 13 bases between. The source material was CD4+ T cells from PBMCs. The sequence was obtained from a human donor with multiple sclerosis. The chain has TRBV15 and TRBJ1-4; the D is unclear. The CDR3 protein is CATSRDPPRGTNEKLFF. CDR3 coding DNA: TGTGCCACCAGCAGAGATCCCCCCCGAGGGACTAATGAAAAACTGTTTTTT.